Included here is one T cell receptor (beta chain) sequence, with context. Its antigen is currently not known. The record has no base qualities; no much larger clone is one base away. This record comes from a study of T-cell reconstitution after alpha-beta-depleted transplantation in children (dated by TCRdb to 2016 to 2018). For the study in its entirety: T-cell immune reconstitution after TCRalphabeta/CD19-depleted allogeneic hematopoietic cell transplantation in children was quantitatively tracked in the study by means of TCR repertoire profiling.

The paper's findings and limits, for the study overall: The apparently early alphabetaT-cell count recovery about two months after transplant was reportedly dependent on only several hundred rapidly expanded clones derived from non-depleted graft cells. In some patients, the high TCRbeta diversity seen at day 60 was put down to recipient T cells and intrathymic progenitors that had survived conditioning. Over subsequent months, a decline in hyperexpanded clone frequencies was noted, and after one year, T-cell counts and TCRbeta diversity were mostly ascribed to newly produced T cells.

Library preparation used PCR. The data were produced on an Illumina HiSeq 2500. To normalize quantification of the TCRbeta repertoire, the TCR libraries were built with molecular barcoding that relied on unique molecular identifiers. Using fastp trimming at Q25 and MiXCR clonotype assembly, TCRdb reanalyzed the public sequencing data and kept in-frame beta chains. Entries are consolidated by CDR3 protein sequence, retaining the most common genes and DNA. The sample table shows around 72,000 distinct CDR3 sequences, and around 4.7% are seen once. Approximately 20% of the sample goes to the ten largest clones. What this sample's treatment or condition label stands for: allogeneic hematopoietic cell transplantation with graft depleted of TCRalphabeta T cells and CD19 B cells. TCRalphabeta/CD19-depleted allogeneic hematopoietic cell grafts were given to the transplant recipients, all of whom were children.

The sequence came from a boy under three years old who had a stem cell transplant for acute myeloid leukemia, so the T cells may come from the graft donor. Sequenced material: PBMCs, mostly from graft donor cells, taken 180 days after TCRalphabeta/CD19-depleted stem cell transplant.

The CDR3 loop reads CASSRSGTGRRETQYF. The nucleotide sequence reads TGTGCCAGCAGCCGATCCGGGACAGGGCGCAGGGAGACCCAGTACTTC. The receptor chain draws on TRBV11-3 and TRBJ2-5; TRBD1 matches 9 bases in the middle. Trimmed from V: 5 bases; trimmed from J: 5 bases; junction bases lacking a gene match: 12. The CDR3 goes from the cysteine to the phenylalanine over 16 residues. Of all the DNA, just the CDR3 is kept, 48 bases in frame from base 1. Via the germline V gene, CDR1 is SGHNT and CDR2 YENEEA.